These 29 T cell receptor beta chains originate from one sample sequenced in a study of follicular helper T cells after annual influenza vaccination. Clones were read by immunoSEQ multiplex PCR, and TCRdb kept only the in-frame ones, dropping some. The sample holds approximately 10,000 clones, roughly 80% seen once. Time point noted: 2014-2015 season, 7 days after vaccination. Here the sequenced sample was CXCR5+ CD38- circulating T follicular helper cells from blood, taken 7 days after influenza vaccination. As to subset: circulating Tfh, non-naive CD4+CXCR5+PD-1+ (ICOS+CD38+ or ICOS-CD38-). The receptors originated from an adult who received the influenza vaccine.

The chain is built from TRBV5-4 and TRBJ2-2; D is unresolved. Trimming shortened V by 4 bases and J by 0 bases, and 7 bases separated the two germline ends. Germline V gene data show CDR1 as SGHNT and CDR2 as YYREEE (reference sequence). The CDR3 is made up of 14 amino acids. The CDR3 region has the DNA TGTGCCAGCAGCGGAACCACGAACACCGGGGAGCTGTTTTTT. Its protein is CASSGTTNTGELFF.

The chain couples TRBV23-1 to TRBJ1-5; 8 bases fit TRBD1. Being an ORF, TRBV23-1 has a function that is uncertain. The length of the CDR3 is 19 residues. V lost 4 bases and J lost 1; bases outside the gene matches: 15. The DNA of the CDR3 is TGCGCCAGCAGTCCATCTGAGGGACAGGAAGCCTGCAGCAATCAGCCCCAGCATTTT. Encoded protein: CASSPSEGQEACSNQPQHF.

The chain joins TRBV5-1 to TRBJ2-7; TRBD2 might be the D (6 bases). CDR1 is SGHRS, CDR2 YFSETQ, per germline. Trimming took 7 bases from V and 0 from J, leaving 14 bases between them. This CDR3 comprises 14 residues. The chain's CDR3 is CASSSSVNSYEQYF. The CDR3 nucleotides read TGCGCCAGCTCCTCTAGCGTCAACTCCTACGAGCAGTACTTC.

Comments on this clone: The same CDR3 arises from other DNA sequences in this sample as well. The CDR3 coding sequence is TGTGCCAGCAGCTTAAACGGCGACCAAGAGACCCAGTACTTC. It codes for CASSLNGDQETQYF. The V gene is TRBV7-2, the J gene TRBJ2-5; unclear D gene. The germline V and J ends were trimmed by 2 bases and 0 bases, with 7 bases remaining between them. The CDR3 extends over 14 amino acids. Germline CDR1 reads SGHTA; CDR2 reads FQGNSA.

The chain links TRBV5-5 to TRBJ2-3, with a weak D call TRBD2 (7 bases). In germline, CDR1 is SGHKS, CDR2 YYEKEE (reference sequence). The CDR3 totals 14 residues. The ends were cut back, 2 bases at V and 6 bases at J, with 13 bases in the middle. The CDR3 DNA follows: TGTGCCAGCAGCTTTGGGGGGGCGTTTGATACGCAGTATTTT. Residues: CASSFGGAFDTQYF.

The chain carries TRBV5-1 and TRBJ2-1, with 9 bases fitting TRBD1. CDR1 SGHRS and CDR2 YFSETQ come from the germline V gene. There are 15 residues in the CDR3. V lost 4 bases to trimming and J lost 5 bases; unmatched junction nucleotides: 7. The DNA of the CDR3 is TGCGCCAGCAGCCTTGGACAGGGGATTCACAATGAGCAGTTCTTC. This codes for CASSLGQGIHNEQFF.

Only one count was recorded for this clone. This chain links TRBV4-2 with TRBJ1-5, with TRBD1 identical over 7 bases. Germline CDR1 reads LGHNA; CDR2 reads YNFKEQ. V shed 1 base and J 6 bases; nucleotides not matched to a gene: 15. CDR3 length: 18 residues. The CDR3 sequence is CASSQGRIPDRAGQPQHF. The CDR3 DNA follows: TGTGCCAGCAGCCAAGGCCGGATCCCAGACAGGGCGGGTCAGCCCCAGCATTTT.

A few counts support this clone. This chain uses TRBV10-2 with TRBJ1-5; no clear D gene. Trimming removed 6 bases at V and 0 bases at J, with 9 bases between. The germline V gene encodes CDR1 WSHSY and CDR2 SAAADI. This CDR3 contains 14 residues. The CDR3 DNA is TGCGCCAGCAGGGCGGATAGTAGCAATCAGCCCCAGCATTTT. The encoded protein is CASRADSSNQPQHF.

V gene TRBV18 combines with J gene TRBJ1-5; perhaps TRBD1 as D (5 bases). V lost 4 bases and J 5 bases, leaving 12 bases between the germline ends. Germline V gene lookup returns CDR1 KGHSH and CDR2 LQKENI. This CDR3 has 14 residues. CDR3 bases: TGTGCCAGCTCACAAGACCAGGGTTATCAGCCCCAGCATTTT. It specifies CASSQDQGYQPQHF.

The V call is TRBV5-6, the J call TRBJ1-2, with 7 bases lining up with TRBD1. There are 14 residues in the CDR3. Germline CDR1 reads SGHDT; CDR2 reads YYEEEE. V dropped 4 bases and J dropped 7; count of bases not matched to a gene: 10. As DNA, the CDR3 is TGTGCCAGCAGCATTACAGGGGACGTCTTTGGCTACACCTTC. It translates to CASSITGDVFGYTF.

The chain uses TRBV7-8 and TRBJ1-1; 9 nucleotides align to TRBD1. Unmatched junction bases numbered 5, after V lost 2 bases and J lost 4 bases. Per the germline V gene, CDR1 is SGHVS and CDR2 is FQNEAQ. This CDR3 spans 15 amino acids. The CDR3 DNA sequence: TGTGCCAGCAGCTTATCGGGGACAGGGAGCACTGAAGCTTTCTTT. This codes for CASSLSGTGSTEAFF.

The genes are TRBV9 and TRBJ2-7, with D possibly being TRBD1 (6 bases). The V end was cut by 0 bases, the J end by 5 bases, with 15 bases between. This CDR3 comprises 15 residues. Germline CDR1 and CDR2: SGDLS and YYNGEE. CDR3 region: CASSVAGTSMDEQYF. CDR3 coding DNA: TGTGCCAGCAGCGTAGCAGGGACAAGTATGGACGAGCAGTACTTC.

V gene TRBV11-3 combines with J gene TRBJ2-1, with TRBD2 matching over 7 bases. V trimming: 5 bases; J trimming: 8 bases; junction bases outside the gene matches: 12. Germline CDR1 and CDR2: SGHNT and YENEEA. This CDR3 is built from 15 residues. The DNA of the CDR3 is TGTGCCAGCAGCAAAGGAGGTCGGGGGGTGGATGAGCAGTTCTTC. This codes for CASSKGGRGVDEQFF.

V is TRBV4-3 and J is TRBJ2-2; a weak D match, TRBD2 (5 bases). The CDR3 loop spans 15 amino acids. V dropped 0 bases and J dropped 5 bases, with 10 bases sitting between them. Germline lookup yields CDR1 LGHNA and CDR2 YSLEER. As DNA, the CDR3 is TGCGCCAGCAGCCAAGAAGCGGCCAAAACCGGGGAGCTGTTTTTT. It codes for CASSQEAAKTGELFF.

The chain recombines TRBV27 with TRBJ2-2; D may match TRBD1 or TRBD2 (5 bases each). V was pared by 7 bases and J by 7 bases, with 16 bases between. The CDR3 has 14 residues. CDR1 is MNHEY, CDR2 SMNVEV, per germline (reference sequence). The CDR3 region has the DNA TGTGCCAGCACCCAGGGCGGGTGGAGCGGGGAGCTGTTTTTT. Protein: CASTQGGWSGELFF.

To note about this clone: Within the sample, other DNA sequences also encode this same CDR3. CDR3 loop: CASSLAMETQYF. The CDR3, as DNA: TGCGCCAGCAGCCTGGCCATGGAGACCCAGTACTTC. V is TRBV5-1 and J is TRBJ2-5; the D is unclear. CDR1 SGHRS and CDR2 YFSETQ come from the germline V gene. This CDR3 is built from 12 residues. Trimming took off 4 bases at V and 5 bases at J, with 9 bases between the two ends.

The chain joins TRBV7-9 to TRBJ2-7; D unresolved. The CDR3 runs 14 residues. Germline loops: CDR1 SEHNR, CDR2 FQNEAQ (reference sequence). Trimming shortened V by 1 base and J by 6 bases, and 13 bases separated the two germline ends. CDR3 sequence: CASSLDSGSVEQYF. CDR3 nucleotide sequence: TGTGCCAGCAGCTTAGACAGTGGATCAGTCGAGCAGTACTTC.

CDR3 region: CASSGGGYDTEAFF. In DNA, the CDR3 is TGTGCCAGCAGTGGGGGGGGGTATGACACTGAAGCTTTCTTT. The chain uses TRBV6-1 and TRBJ1-1; D perhaps matches TRBD1 (5 bases). Germline CDR1 is MNHNS and CDR2 is SASEGT. The ends were cut back, 4 bases at V and 3 bases at J, with 12 bases in the middle. This CDR3 comprises 14 residues.

V gene TRBV19 combines with J gene TRBJ1-1, with D maybe TRBD1 (6 bases). CDR1 LNHDA and CDR2 SQIVND come from the germline V gene (reference sequence). This CDR3 contains 14 residues. V was clipped by 6 bases and J by 2 bases, with 13 bases between them. CDR3 sequence: CASSSGTLNTEAFF. The CDR3 nucleotides are TGTGCCAGTAGCTCCGGGACATTAAACACTGAAGCTTTCTTT.

The V gene is TRBV11-2, the J gene TRBJ2-1; 14 bases align to TRBD2. Trimming removed 5 bases from V and 7 bases from J; junction bases left unmatched: 7. The germline V gene has CDR1 SGHAT and CDR2 FQNNGV. The CDR3 runs to 16 residues. The CDR3 spells CASSTRTSGGKNEQFF. CDR3 bases: TGTGCCAGCAGCACCAGGACTAGCGGGGGGAAGAATGAGCAGTTCTTC.

The genes are TRBV27 and TRBJ1-4, with a tentative D call TRBD1 (6 bases). This CDR3 has 15 amino acids. V was clipped by 2 bases and J by 7 bases, with 14 bases between them. Per germline, CDR1 MNHEY and CDR2 SMNVEV (reference sequence). The CDR3 coding sequence is TGTGCCAGCAGTTTAGGGTTGGGGGGCCGTGAAAAACTGTTTTTT. Its translation: CASSLGLGGREKLFF.

The chain joins TRBV5-6 to TRBJ2-1; D possibly uses TRBD1 or TRBD2 (6 bases each). V lost 1 base, J lost 9 bases, and 8 bases lay in between. CDR1 is SGHDT, CDR2 YYEEEE, per germline. CDR3 length: 12 amino acids. CDR3 loop: CASSLPGAEQFF. Here the CDR3 DNA reads TGTGCCAGCAGCTTGCCGGGGGCTGAGCAGTTCTTC.

The V call is TRBV5-1, the J call TRBJ2-5, with D maybe TRBD1 (5 bases). Germline CDR1 SGHRS, CDR2 YFSETQ. This CDR3 spans 14 amino acids. The germline V and J ends were trimmed by 0 bases and 1 base, with 7 bases remaining between them. The CDR3 region has the DNA TGCGCCAGCAGCTTGGACAGGAGCCAAGAGACCCAGTACTTC. Protein: CASSLDRSQETQYF.

The chain employs TRBV11-3 and TRBJ2-3; 8 bases map to TRBD2. Germline CDR1 and CDR2: SGHNT and YENEEA. V lost 3 bases, J lost 6 bases, and 5 bases stayed unmatched. This CDR3 is built from 14 residues. CDR3: CASSFRGGEDTQYF. CDR3 bases: TGTGCCAGCAGCTTCCGGGGGGGCGAGGATACGCAGTATTTT.

This chain uses TRBV27 with TRBJ2-2; 9 bases agree with TRBD1. The length of the CDR3 is 15 residues. V lost 7 bases to trimming and J lost 0 bases; unmatched junction nucleotides: 3. Germline-derived CDR1 and CDR2 are MNHEY and SMNVEV (reference sequence). CDR3 loop: CASNRQGANTGELFF. CDR3 bases: TGTGCCAGCAACCGACAGGGGGCGAACACCGGGGAGCTGTTTTTT.

The V gene is TRBV18, the J gene TRBJ2-2; D call uncertain. V was trimmed by 0 bases and J by 4 bases, leaving 18 bases between them. The CDR3 has 18 residues. Per germline, CDR1 KGHSH and CDR2 LQKENI. The CDR3 reads CASSPPPPGPMGTGELFF. The CDR3 DNA is TGTGCCAGCTCACCACCCCCCCCCGGCCCCATGGGCACCGGGGAGCTGTTTTTT.

The chain is built from TRBV19 and TRBJ2-1; TRBD2 agrees at 14 bases. The V gene's germline CDR1 is LNHDA and CDR2 SQIVND (reference sequence). V trimming: 2 bases; J trimming: 7 bases; junction bases outside the gene matches: 13. The CDR3 is 19 amino acids. CDR3 sequence reads: CASSISRSGTSGSMNEQFF. CDR3 in DNA: TGTGCCAGTAGTATATCCCGGTCCGGGACTAGCGGGAGTATGAATGAGCAGTTCTTC.

The count of this clone is one. The chain has TRBV28 and TRBJ1-3; D gene unclear. V lost 1 base, J lost 4 bases, and 11 bases lay in between. The CDR3 length is 15 residues. Germline V gene data show CDR1 as MDHEN and CDR2 as SYDVKM. The DNA for the CDR3 is TGTGCCAGCAGTTTATTCAAGGGATCAGGAAACACCATATATTTT. It is translated as CASSLFKGSGNTIYF. Full variable domain (remainder filled in from reference TRBV28 and TRBJ1-3): DVKVTQSSRYLVKRTGEKVFLECVQDMDHENMFWYRQDPGLGLRLIYFSYDVKMKEKGDIPEGYSVSREKKERFSLILESASTNQTSMYLCASSLFKGSGNTIYFGEGSWLTVV.

The genes are TRBV4-3 and TRBJ2-7, with 7 bases matching TRBD1. CDR3 length equals 13 residues. Trimming at V came to 2 bases and at J to 6 bases, leaving 4 bases not matched to a gene. Germline assignment: CDR1 LGHNA and CDR2 YSLEER. CDR3 in DNA: TGCGCCAGCAGCCAACGTCCAGGGGGCGAGCAGTACTTC. Translated, it gives CASSQRPGGEQYF.